The T cell receptor beta chain described here comes from a study of blood T cell repertoires in COVID-19. On the study more broadly: Specimens from acute and convalescent COVID-19 originated in the United States, Italy and Spain. Sources were T cells, B-cell-depleted T cells, or PBMCs; the material itself was cDNA or gDNA.

About this clone: Other DNA sequences in the sample encode the same CDR3.

Original processing methods: Estimated nucleated cell counts came from reference gene primer amplification. Measured with immunoSEQ multiplex PCR; TCRdb has only the in-frame clones, and not every one. V, J and clone size were drawn from that table, and D and trimming were deduced from the DNA. Counted here are tens of thousands of clones, 87% occurring once; the ten biggest clones make up about 3%. The receptor's source is a woman aged 45 to 65 with active or convalescent COVID-19. The sequencing sample was made of peripheral blood.

The CDR3 spells CASSYGQGAEAFF. In nucleotides, the CDR3 is TGTGCCAGCAGTTATGGACAGGGGGCTGAAGCTTTCTTT. The V and J genes are TRBV27 and TRBJ1-1; 10 bases fit TRBD1. CDR3 size: 13 residues. Germline CDR1 MNHEY, CDR2 SMNVEV (reference sequence). V lost 4 bases and J lost 6; bases outside the gene matches: 2.